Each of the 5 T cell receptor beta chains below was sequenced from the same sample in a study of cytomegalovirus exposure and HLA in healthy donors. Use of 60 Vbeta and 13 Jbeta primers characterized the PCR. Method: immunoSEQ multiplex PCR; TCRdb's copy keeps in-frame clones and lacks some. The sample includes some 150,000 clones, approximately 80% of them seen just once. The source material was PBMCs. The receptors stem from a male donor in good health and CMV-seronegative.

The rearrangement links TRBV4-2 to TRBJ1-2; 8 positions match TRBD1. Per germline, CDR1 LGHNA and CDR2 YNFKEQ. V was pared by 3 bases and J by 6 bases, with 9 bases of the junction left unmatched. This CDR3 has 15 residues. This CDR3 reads CASSQERLQGDGYTF. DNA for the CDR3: TGTGCCAGCAGCCAGGAGAGACTACAGGGGGATGGCTACACCTTC.

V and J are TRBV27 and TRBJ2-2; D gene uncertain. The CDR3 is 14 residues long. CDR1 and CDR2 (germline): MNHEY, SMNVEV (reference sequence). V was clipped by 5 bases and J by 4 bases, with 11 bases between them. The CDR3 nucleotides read TGTGCCAGCAGTCGGCTAGAGTCCACCGGGGAGCTGTTTTTT. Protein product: CASSRLESTGELFF.

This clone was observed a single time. The CDR3 nucleotides are TGCGCCAGCAGCGGGGAGACAGGGGTCGAGCAGTACTTC. Its protein is CASSGETGVEQYF. The gene calls are TRBV5-1 and TRBJ2-5; 8 positions match TRBD1. Matching the DNA end better, TRBJ2-7 makes the J call doubtful. In germline, CDR1 is SGHRS, CDR2 YFSETQ. The CDR3 consists of 13 residues.

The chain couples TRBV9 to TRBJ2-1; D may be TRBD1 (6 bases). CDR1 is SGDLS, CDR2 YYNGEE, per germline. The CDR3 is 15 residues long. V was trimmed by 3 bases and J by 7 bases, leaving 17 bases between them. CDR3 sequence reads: CASSADRYLSNEQFF. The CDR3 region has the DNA TGTGCCAGCAGCGCAGACAGGTACCTTTCGAATGAGCAGTTCTTC.

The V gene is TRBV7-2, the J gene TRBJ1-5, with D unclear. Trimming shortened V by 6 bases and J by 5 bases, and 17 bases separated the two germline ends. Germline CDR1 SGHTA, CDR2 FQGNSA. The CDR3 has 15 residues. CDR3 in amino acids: CASSLTGSRDQPQHF. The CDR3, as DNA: TGTGCCAGCAGTCTCACCGGGTCTCGAGATCAGCCCCAGCATTTT. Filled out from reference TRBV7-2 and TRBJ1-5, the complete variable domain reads GAGVSQSPSNKVTEKGKDVELRCDPISGHTALYWYRQSLGQGLEFLIYFQGNSAPDKSGLPSDRFSAERTGGSVSTLTIQRTQQEDSAVYLCASSLTGSRDQPQHFGDGTRLSIL.